This TCR beta chain stems from a study of cytomegalovirus exposure and HLA in healthy donors. Study observations and caveats: For most TCR beta V segments, an earlier analysis put the productive rate at about 87% or about 30% of the time. In a later analysis, at a false discovery rate of 0.05, under 20,000 TCR beta sequences matched HLA alleles. With later analysis, a missense DCLRE1C variant became linked to TCR beta V- and J-gene trimming.

The germline V and J ends were trimmed by 2 bases and 2 bases, with 16 bases remaining between them. In germline, CDR1 is SGHRS, CDR2 YFSETQ. This CDR3 is built from 16 residues. Details on this clone: Its antigen is undetermined.

PCR was performed using 60 Vbeta and 13 Jbeta primers. Clones were sequenced by immunoSEQ multiplex PCR, and TCRdb holds only the in-frame ones, with some missing. The data contain about 160,000 clones, 75% to 90% of them singletons. This clonotype originated in a woman under 30 in good health and CMV-seronegative. The sequenced sample consisted of PBMCs. This chain uses TRBV5-1 with TRBJ1-1; unclear D gene. For the CDR3, the DNA is TGCGCCAGCAGCTTCGCGACTATGGACGGTAACACTGAAGCTTTCTTT. Encoded protein: CASSFATMDGNTEAFF.